This T cell receptor beta chain was sequenced in a study of blood T cells in healthy people across ages. Study in general: The capture of about one barcoded beta molecule per two T cells was achieved by template switching.

Concerning this clonotype: The antigen remains unidentified.

Whole-study results and caveats: Estimates based on one million T cells were treated as lower bounds. PBMCs went unsorted, and a conclusive naive versus antigen-experienced comparison was therefore prevented.

A sample-barcoded 5' primer and a J-beta primer mix were used in a second PCR of about 6 to 12 cycles. Unique molecular identifiers of 12 random nucleotides labeled each cDNA. Each CDR3 protein gets one entry after TCRdb re-called the 5' RACE reads with MiXCR. Of approximately 600,000 distinct CDR3 sequences detected, 58% appear once; the ten largest clones hold around 37%. This CDR3 is 12 amino acids long. The V gene's germline CDR1 is WNHNN and CDR2 SYGVQD (reference sequence). The sequencing input was blood. J is TRBJ2-7 and V is TRBV10-1, with TRBD1 identical over 9 bases. TRBJ2-5 matches the DNA end more closely, so the J call is doubtful. This TCR was sampled from a man in his fifties or sixties in good health. The CDR3 reads CAGQGSPETQYF. CDR3 in DNA: TGCGCCGGACAGGGGTCTCCGGAGACCCAGTACTTC.